The 14 T cell receptor beta chains reported below all come from one sample, sequenced in a study of blood T cell repertoires in COVID-19 (dated by TCRdb to the early 2020s). Libraries were constructed by the immunoSEQ multiplex PCR assay. TCRdb holds this immuneACCESS table with in-frame rearrangements only. Some clones are missing; in checked studies, unresolved V genes explain under half, and the rest has no known cause. This sample has 200,000 to 300,000 clones in its table, and around 87% of those were observed once. Approximately 1.6% of the sample is in the top ten clones. The sequenced sample was peripheral blood. Receptor source: a middle-aged woman who had recovered from COVID-19.

The chain has TRBV5-1 and TRBJ2-3; maybe TRBD1 (6 bases). Trimming removed 1 base from V and 3 bases from J, with 6 bases in between. Germline CDR1 is SGHRS and CDR2 is YFSETQ. The CDR3 has 13 amino acids. The CDR3 protein is CASSLTGTDTQYF. Written as DNA, the CDR3 is TGCGCCAGCAGCTTGACAGGGACAGATACGCAGTATTTT.

This clone was counted between two and nine times. The chain uses TRBV10-3 and TRBJ1-5; 12 bases fit TRBD1. Per germline, CDR1 ENHRY and CDR2 SYGVKD. The J segment lost 3 bases and the V segment lost 3 bases, leaving 3 bases of the junction unmatched. CDR3 length equals 16 residues. Written as DNA, the CDR3 is TGTGCCATCAGTGACCGGGACAGGGGGCTCAATCAGCCCCAGCATTTT. Translated: CAISDRDRGLNQPQHF.

V and J are TRBV4-1 and TRBJ2-3; TRBD2 agrees at 8 bases. The germline V gene has CDR1 MGHRA and CDR2 YSYEKL. Trimming took 0 bases from V and 4 from J; bases not matched to a gene: 0. The CDR3 extends over 14 amino acids. The CDR3 reads CASSQEGLADTQYF. The CDR3 DNA sequence: TGCGCCAGCAGCCAAGAGGGACTAGCAGATACGCAGTATTTT.

The chain has TRBV27 and TRBJ2-7, with 7 nucleotides matching TRBD1. Germline V gene sequence: CDR1 MNHEY, CDR2 SMNVEV (reference sequence). This CDR3 comprises 14 residues. The V segment lost 0 bases and the J segment 4 bases; nucleotides outside the gene matches: 3. The DNA of the CDR3 is TGTGCCAGCAGTTTATCGGGACAGAAATACGAGCAGTACTTC. The encoded protein is CASSLSGQKYEQYF.

This sequence joins TRBV18 and TRBJ2-7, with TRBD2 matching over 9 bases. Per germline, CDR1 KGHSH and CDR2 LQKENI. The CDR3 has 14 residues. V lost 3 bases to trimming and J lost 4 bases; unmatched junction nucleotides: 4. The DNA of the CDR3 is TGTGCCAGCTCACCTGCTAGCGGGGAGTACGAGCAGTACTTC. Translation: CASSPASGEYEQYF.

The table lists this clone with a count of one. The chain links TRBV6-2 or TRBV6-3 to TRBJ1-1; possibly TRBD1 for D (6 bases). Trimming took off 2 bases at V and 5 bases at J, with 18 bases between the two ends. Looked up from germline, CDR1 is MNHEY and CDR2 is SVGEGT. The CDR3 has 16 amino acids. This CDR3 is CASSYQGHTMWTEAFF. The DNA of the CDR3 is TGTGCCAGCAGTTACCAGGGACATACGATGTGGACTGAAGCTTTCTTT.

V and J are TRBV30 and TRBJ1-3; D is unresolved. V was shortened by 7 bases and J by 8 bases, with 21 bases between the two germline ends. The germline CDR1 and CDR2 sequences are GTSNPN and SVGIG (reference sequence). This CDR3 comprises 14 residues. The CDR3: CASCPPLFRDTIYF. In DNA form, the CDR3 reads TGTGCCTCCTGTCCACCCTTATTCCGGGACACCATATATTTT.

The genes are TRBV11-2 and TRBJ1-1; weak D call: TRBD1 (5 bases). The length of the CDR3 is 16 residues. Germline V CDR1 and CDR2: SGHAT, FQNNGV. V was pared by 5 bases and J by 0 bases, with 16 bases between. CDR3 bases: TGTGCCAGCAGCCTCGGAGCGGGACTCTTGAACACTGAAGCTTTCTTT. Translating gives CASSLGAGLLNTEAFF. Combining the CDR3 with reference TRBV11-2 and TRBJ1-1 gives the whole variable domain EAGVAQSPRYKIIEKRQSVAFWCNPISGHATLYWYQQILGQGPKLLIQFQNNGVVDDSQLPKDRFSAERLKGVDSTLKIQPAKLEDSAVYLCASSLGAGLLNTEAFFGQGTRLTVV.

V usage is TRBV4-3 and J usage is TRBJ2-1; 7 nucleotides line up with TRBD2. CDR3 length equals 16 residues. Trimming took 0 bases from V and 4 from J; bases not matched to a gene: 6. Germline CDR1 reads LGHNA; CDR2 reads YSLEER. The CDR3 nucleotides are TGCGCCAGCAGCCAAGATTATTGGGGGGGGTACAATGAGCAGTTCTTC. It codes for CASSQDYWGGYNEQFF.

The genes are TRBV19 and TRBJ2-6; D possibly corresponds to TRBD1 (5 bases). V gave up 5 bases and J gave up 2 bases, with 13 bases separating them. This CDR3 contains 16 residues. Germline assignment: CDR1 LNHDA and CDR2 SQIVND (reference sequence). CDR3 region: CASSSLGVTGANVLTF. As DNA, the CDR3 is TGTGCCAGTAGTTCCCTAGGGGTTACTGGGGCCAACGTCCTGACTTTC.

The chain employs TRBV18 and TRBJ1-3; D gene ambiguous. The CDR3 has 14 residues. Germline CDR1 is KGHSH and CDR2 is LQKENI. The V end was cut by 3 bases, the J end by 2 bases, with 8 bases between. The CDR3 protein is CASSPSNPGNTIYF. As DNA, the CDR3 is TGTGCCAGCTCACCGAGCAACCCTGGAAACACCATATATTTT.

The chain has TRBV6-5 and TRBJ1-1, with D possibly being TRBD1 (5 bases). This CDR3 is 13 amino acids long. Trimming took off 7 bases at V and 6 bases at J, with 15 bases between the two ends. Germline CDR1 and CDR2: MNHEY and SVGAGI. The DNA of the CDR3 is TGTGCCAGCACGAATACCGGGGGGTCTGAAGCTTTCTTT. Amino acids: CASTNTGGSEAFF.

The chain recombines TRBV7-2 with TRBJ1-2; 8 nucleotides match TRBD1. Germline assignment: CDR1 SGHTA and CDR2 FQGNSA. This CDR3 is 14 amino acids long. V dropped 1 base and J dropped 5; count of bases not matched to a gene: 3. CDR3 region: CASSLGRGQYGYTF. The DNA for the CDR3 is TGTGCCAGCAGCTTAGGCAGGGGGCAGTATGGCTACACCTTC.

This clone was counted a single time. V is TRBV10-3 and J is TRBJ1-2, with 7 nucleotides matching TRBD1. V dropped 2 bases and J dropped 5; count of bases not matched to a gene: 5. Germline CDR1 ENHRY, CDR2 SYGVKD. The CDR3 totals 14 residues. CDR3 DNA: TGTGCCATCAGTGAGGAGGCAGGGGGGTATGGCTACACCTTC. Amino acid sequence: CAISEEAGGYGYTF.